These 8 T cell receptor beta chains were sequenced from one sample in a study of TIL therapy for anti-PD-1-resistant metastatic lung cancer. Time point indicated: pre-treatment sample, taken before nivolumab and TIL therapy. The tumor samples were excised metastases, mostly pleural nodules or supraclavicular lymph nodes. Sequencing used immunoSEQ v3. Using immunoSEQ multiplex PCR, the repertoire was profiled, and TCRdb retains in-frame clones only, with some absent. The repertoire holds some 26,000 clones, less than 65% seen once, with about 16% in the top ten. The starting material was tumor tissue, obtained at baseline. These TCRs come from a woman between 30 and 80 years old with non-small cell lung cancer.

The V and J genes are TRBV7-9 and TRBJ1-3; D unresolved. Trimming stripped 7 bases from V and 6 bases from J, with 28 bases between. The CDR3 is 18 residues long. CDR1 SEHNR and CDR2 FQNEAQ come from the germline V gene (reference sequence). The CDR3 region has the DNA TGTGCCAGCACCATCTTCGTAGATTCTACCTCCCGCGCAAACACCATATATTTT. It is translated as CASTIFVDSTSRANTIYF.

The genes are TRBV7-8 and TRBJ2-7, with TRBD1 matching over 9 bases. V gave up 1 base and J gave up 3 bases; unmatched junction bases: 4. CDR1 and CDR2 (germline): SGHVS, FQNEAQ. The CDR3 sequence is 15 residues long. This CDR3 is CASSLVRDRVYEQYF. The DNA of the CDR3 is TGTGCCAGCAGCTTAGTCCGGGACAGGGTCTACGAGCAGTACTTC.

This clone was counted only a few times. The V and J genes are TRBV18 and TRBJ1-1, with D perhaps matching TRBD1 (5 bases). The CDR3 sequence is 15 residues long. Germline CDR1 and CDR2: KGHSH and LQKENI. The V and J ends lost 0 bases and 7 bases respectively, with 15 bases between them. CDR3 in DNA: TGTGCCAGCTCACCACCGTTTAGGGGTAGCGGTGAAGCTTTCTTT. It is translated as CASSPPFRGSGEAFF.

The chain couples TRBV7-2 to TRBJ1-4; D remains ambiguous. Germline loops: CDR1 SGHTA, CDR2 FQGNSA. Trimming stripped 3 bases from V and 8 bases from J, with 16 bases between. This CDR3 comprises 15 residues. CDR3 protein: CASSLARGLGEKLFF. DNA of the CDR3: TGTGCCAGCAGCTTGGCGCGTGGATTGGGCGAAAAACTGTTTTTT.

This chain joins TRBV5-4 and TRBJ2-3; 8 nucleotides align to TRBD2. The CDR3 has 16 amino acids. V lost 4 bases to trimming and J lost 4 bases; unmatched junction nucleotides: 11. CDR1 and CDR2 (germline): SGHNT, YYREEE (reference sequence). Here the CDR3 DNA reads TGTGCCAGCAGCAGGGCAAGCGGGAGTTTCGCAGATACGCAGTATTTT. It codes for CASSRASGSFADTQYF.

This chain connects TRBV7-8 to TRBJ2-2; D unclear. The CDR3 extends over 15 amino acids. Looked up from germline, CDR1 is SGHVS and CDR2 is FQNEAQ. Trimming pared 7 bases from V and 0 bases from J, leaving 12 bases between. The CDR3 DNA follows: TGTGCCAGCACAGCTTCAAGACCGAACACCGGGGAGCTGTTTTTT. The encoded protein is CASTASRPNTGELFF. Full variable domain (missing parts from reference TRBV7-8 and TRBJ2-2): GAGVSQSPRYKVAKRGQDVALRCDPISGHVSLFWYQQALGQGPEFLTYFQNEAQLDKSGLPSDRFFAERPEGSVSTLKIQRTQQEDSAVYLCASTASRPNTGELFFGEGSRLTVL.

Here the CDR3 DNA reads TGCAGCGTTGAGGCAGGCGGTAGGGCCCAAACAGATACGCAGTATTTT. Translation: CSVEAGGRAQTDTQYF. The genes are TRBV29-1 and TRBJ2-3; D gene unclear. V was shortened by 3 bases and J by 3 bases, with 19 bases between the two germline ends. The CDR3 is 16 amino acids. Germline CDR1 SQVTM, CDR2 ANQGSEA.

The chain is built from TRBV7-9 and TRBJ1-1; TRBD1 is a possible D gene (6 bases). The CDR3 covers 16 residues. V was clipped by 5 bases and J by 0 bases, with 16 bases between them. The germline gives CDR1 SEHNR, CDR2 FQNEAQ (reference sequence). In DNA, the CDR3 is TGTGCCAGCAGCCCCGATGACAGGAGCATGAACACTGAAGCTTTCTTT. Translating it yields CASSPDDRSMNTEAFF.